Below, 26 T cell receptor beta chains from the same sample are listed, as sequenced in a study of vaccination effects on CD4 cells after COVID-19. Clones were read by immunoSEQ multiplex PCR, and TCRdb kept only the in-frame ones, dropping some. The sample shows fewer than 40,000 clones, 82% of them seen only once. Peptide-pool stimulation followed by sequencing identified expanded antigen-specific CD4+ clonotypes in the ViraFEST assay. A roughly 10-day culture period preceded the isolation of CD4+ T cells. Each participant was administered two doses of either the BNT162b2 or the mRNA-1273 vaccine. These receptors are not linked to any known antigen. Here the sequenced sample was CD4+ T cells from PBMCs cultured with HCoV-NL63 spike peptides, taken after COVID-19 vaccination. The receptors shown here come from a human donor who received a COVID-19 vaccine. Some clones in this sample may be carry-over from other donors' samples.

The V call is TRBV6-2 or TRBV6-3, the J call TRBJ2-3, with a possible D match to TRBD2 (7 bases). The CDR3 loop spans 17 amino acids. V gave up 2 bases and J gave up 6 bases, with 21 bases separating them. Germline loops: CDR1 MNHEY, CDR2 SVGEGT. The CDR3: CASSYNPKGGAMDTQYF. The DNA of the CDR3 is TGTGCCAGCAGTTACAACCCCAAGGGGGGGGCCATGGATACGCAGTATTTT.

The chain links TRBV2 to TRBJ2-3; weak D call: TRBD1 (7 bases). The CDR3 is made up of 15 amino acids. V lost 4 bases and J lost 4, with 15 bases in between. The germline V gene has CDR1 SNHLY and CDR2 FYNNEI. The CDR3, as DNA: TGTGCCAGCAGTGGAAGTCAGGGGGGATCAGATACGCAGTATTTT. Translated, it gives CASSGSQGGSDTQYF.

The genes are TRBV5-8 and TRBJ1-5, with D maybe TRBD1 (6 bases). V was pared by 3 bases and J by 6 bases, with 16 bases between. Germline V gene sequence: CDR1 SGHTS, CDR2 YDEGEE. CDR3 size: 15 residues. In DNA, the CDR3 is TGTGCCAGCAGCTCACACCGGGGGGGCGTTCAGCCCCAGCATTTT. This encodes CASSSHRGGVQPQHF.

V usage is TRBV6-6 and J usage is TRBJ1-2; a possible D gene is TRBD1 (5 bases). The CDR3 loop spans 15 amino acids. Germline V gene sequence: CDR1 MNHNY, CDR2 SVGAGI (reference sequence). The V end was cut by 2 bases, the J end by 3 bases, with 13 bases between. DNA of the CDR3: TGTGCCAGCAGTTACAGCTCGGGGCAGGACTATGGCTACACCTTC. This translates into CASSYSSGQDYGYTF.

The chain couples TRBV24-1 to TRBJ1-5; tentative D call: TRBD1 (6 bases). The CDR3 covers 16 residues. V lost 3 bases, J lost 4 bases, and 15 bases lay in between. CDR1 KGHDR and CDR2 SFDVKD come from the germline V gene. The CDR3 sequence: CATSDNDDRQNQPQHF. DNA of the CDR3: TGTGCCACCAGTGATAATGACGACAGGCAGAATCAGCCCCAGCATTTT.

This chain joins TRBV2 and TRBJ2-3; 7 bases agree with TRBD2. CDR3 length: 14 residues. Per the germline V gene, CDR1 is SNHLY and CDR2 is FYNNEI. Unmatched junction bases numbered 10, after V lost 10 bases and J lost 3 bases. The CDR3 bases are TGTGCCAACGGCGGGGGAGAACGTACAGATACGCAGTATTTT. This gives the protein CANGGGERTDTQYF.

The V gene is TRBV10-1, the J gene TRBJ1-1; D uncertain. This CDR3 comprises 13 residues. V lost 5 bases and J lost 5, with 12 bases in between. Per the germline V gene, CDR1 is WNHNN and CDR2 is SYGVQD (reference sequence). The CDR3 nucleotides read TGCGCCAGCAGTTTAGGACCGGGGACTGAAGCTTTCTTT. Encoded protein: CASSLGPGTEAFF.

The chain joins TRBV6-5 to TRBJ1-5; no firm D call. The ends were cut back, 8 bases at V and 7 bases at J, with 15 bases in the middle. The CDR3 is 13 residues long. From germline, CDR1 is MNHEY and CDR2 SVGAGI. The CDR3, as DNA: TGTGCCAGCCAGGCAGTAAGGGTCCAGCCCCAGCATTTT. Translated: CASQAVRVQPQHF.

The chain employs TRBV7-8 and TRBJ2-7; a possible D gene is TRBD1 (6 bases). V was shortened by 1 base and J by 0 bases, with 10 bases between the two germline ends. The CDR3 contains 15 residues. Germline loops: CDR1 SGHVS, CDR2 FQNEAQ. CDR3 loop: CASSLGQVVSYEQYV. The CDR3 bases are TGTGCCAGCAGCTTAGGACAGGTTGTCTCCTACGAGCAGTACGTC.

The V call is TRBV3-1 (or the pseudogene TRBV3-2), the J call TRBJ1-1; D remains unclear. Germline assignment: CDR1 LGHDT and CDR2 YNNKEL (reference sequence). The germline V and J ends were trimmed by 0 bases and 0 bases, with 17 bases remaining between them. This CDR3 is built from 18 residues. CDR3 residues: CASSQDGLPGPMNTEAFF. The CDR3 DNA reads TGTGCCAGCAGCCAAGATGGACTACCTGGGCCCATGAACACTGAAGCTTTCTTT.

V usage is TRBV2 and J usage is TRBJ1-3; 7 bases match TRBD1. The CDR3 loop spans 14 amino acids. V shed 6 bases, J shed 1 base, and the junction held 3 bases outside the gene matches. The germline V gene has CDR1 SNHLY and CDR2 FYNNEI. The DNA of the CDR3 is TGTGCCAGCAGGGTCAGGGGGTCTGGAAACACCATATATTTT. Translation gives CASRVRGSGNTIYF.

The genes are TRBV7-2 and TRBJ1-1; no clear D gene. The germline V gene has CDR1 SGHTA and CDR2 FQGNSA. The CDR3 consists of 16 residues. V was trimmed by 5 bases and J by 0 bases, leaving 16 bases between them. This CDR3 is CASSLASLIMNTEAFF. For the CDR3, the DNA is TGTGCCAGCAGCCTTGCCTCTCTTATTATGAACACTGAAGCTTTCTTT.

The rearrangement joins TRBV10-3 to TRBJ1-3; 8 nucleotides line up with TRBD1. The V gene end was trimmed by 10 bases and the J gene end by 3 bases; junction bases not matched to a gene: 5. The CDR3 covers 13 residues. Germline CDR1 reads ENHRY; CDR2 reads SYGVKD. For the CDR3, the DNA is TGTGCCACCTGGACAGGGTATGGAAACACCATATATTTT. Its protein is CATWTGYGNTIYF.

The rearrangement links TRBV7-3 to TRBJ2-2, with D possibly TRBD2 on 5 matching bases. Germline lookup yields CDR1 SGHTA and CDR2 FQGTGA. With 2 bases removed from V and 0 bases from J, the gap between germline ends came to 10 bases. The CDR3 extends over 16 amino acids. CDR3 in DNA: TGTGCCAGCAGCTTATATGGCGGGTCGAACACCGGGGAGCTGTTTTTT. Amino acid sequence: CASSLYGGSNTGELFF.

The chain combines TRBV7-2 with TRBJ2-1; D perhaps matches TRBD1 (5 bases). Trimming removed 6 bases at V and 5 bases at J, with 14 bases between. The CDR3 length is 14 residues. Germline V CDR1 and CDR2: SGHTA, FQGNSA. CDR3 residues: CASRGAGRHNEQFF. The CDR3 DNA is TGTGCCAGCAGAGGGGCTGGGCGCCACAATGAGCAGTTCTTC.

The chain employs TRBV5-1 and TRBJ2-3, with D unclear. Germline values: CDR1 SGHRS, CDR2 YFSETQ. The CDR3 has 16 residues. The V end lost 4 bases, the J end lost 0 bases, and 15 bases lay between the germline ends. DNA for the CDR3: TGCGCCAGCAGCCTTATAGAGCGATCTAGCACAGATACGCAGTATTTT. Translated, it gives CASSLIERSSTDTQYF.

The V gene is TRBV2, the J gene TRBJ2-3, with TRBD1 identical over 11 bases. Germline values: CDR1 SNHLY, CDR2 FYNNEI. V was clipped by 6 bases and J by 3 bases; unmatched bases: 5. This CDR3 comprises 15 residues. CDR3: CASRARDRGTDTQYF. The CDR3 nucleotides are TGTGCCAGCAGGGCCCGGGACAGGGGGACAGATACGCAGTATTTT.

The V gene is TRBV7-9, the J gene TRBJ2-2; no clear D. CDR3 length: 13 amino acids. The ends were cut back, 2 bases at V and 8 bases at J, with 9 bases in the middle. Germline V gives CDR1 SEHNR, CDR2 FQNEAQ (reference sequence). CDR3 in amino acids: CASSLTVTGELFF. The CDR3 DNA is TGTGCCAGCAGCTTAACGGTGACTGGGGAGCTGTTTTTT.

As DNA, the CDR3 is TGCGCCAGCAGCCCGAACGGTGGGGCTAACTATGGCTACACCTTC. Protein: CASSPNGGANYGYTF. The chain couples TRBV5-1 to TRBJ1-2, with D unclear. V was cut by 4 bases and J by 0 bases, with 13 bases left in between. CDR3 length: 15 residues. The germline V gene has CDR1 SGHRS and CDR2 YFSETQ.

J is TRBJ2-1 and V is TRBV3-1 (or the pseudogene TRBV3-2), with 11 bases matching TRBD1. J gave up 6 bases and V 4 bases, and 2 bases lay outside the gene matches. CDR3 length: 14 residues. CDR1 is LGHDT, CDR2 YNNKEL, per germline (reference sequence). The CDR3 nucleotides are TGTGCCAGCAGCCGGACAGGGGGCCTCAATGAGCAGTTCTTC. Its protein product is CASSRTGGLNEQFF.

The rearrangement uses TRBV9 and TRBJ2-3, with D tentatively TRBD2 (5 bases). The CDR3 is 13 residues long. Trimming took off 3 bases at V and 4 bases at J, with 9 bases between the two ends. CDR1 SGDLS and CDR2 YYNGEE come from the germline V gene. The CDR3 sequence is CASSGRGADTQYF. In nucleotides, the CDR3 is TGTGCCAGCAGCGGACGGGGAGCAGATACGCAGTATTTT.

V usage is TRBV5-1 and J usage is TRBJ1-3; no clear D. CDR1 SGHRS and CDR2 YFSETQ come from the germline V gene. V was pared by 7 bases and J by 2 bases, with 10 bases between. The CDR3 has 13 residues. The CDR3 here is CASHKEAGNTIYF. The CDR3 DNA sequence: TGCGCCAGCCACAAGGAGGCTGGAAACACCATATATTTT. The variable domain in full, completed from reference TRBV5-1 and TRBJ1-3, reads KAGVTQTPRYLIKTRGQQVTLSCSPISGHRSVSWYQQTPGQGLQFLFEYFSETQRNKGNFPGRFSGRQFSNSRSEMNVSTLELGDSALYLCASHKEAGNTIYFGEGSWLTVV.

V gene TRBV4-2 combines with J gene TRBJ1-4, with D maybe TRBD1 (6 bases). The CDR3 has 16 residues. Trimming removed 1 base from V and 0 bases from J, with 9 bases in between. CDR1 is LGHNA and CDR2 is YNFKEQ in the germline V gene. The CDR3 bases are TGTGCCAGCAGCCAAGCGAGACAGGCAACTAATGAAAAACTGTTTTTT. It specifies CASSQARQATNEKLFF.

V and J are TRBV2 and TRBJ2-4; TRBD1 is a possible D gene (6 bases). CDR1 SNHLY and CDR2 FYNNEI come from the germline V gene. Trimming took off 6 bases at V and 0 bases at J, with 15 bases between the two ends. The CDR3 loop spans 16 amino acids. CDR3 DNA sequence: TGTGCCAGCAGCCTACAGGGCAACCTAGCCAAAAACATTCAGTACTTC. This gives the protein CASSLQGNLAKNIQYF.

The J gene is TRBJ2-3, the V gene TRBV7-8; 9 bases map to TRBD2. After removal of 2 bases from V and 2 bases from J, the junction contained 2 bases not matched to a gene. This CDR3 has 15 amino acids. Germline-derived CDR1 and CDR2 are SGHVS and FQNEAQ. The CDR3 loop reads CASSLTSGFTDTQYF. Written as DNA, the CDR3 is TGTGCCAGCAGCTTAACTAGCGGGTTCACAGATACGCAGTATTTT.

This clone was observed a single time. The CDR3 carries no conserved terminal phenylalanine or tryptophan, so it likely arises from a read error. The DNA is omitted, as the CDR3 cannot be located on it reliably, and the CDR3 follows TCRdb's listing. The chain's CDR3 is CASSDVNRDRTL. The genes are TRBV28 and TRBJ1-2; TRBD1, the table's D call, lacks a check against the DNA. The CDR3 spans 12 residues, counting both ends. The germline gives CDR1 MDHEN, CDR2 SYDVKM.